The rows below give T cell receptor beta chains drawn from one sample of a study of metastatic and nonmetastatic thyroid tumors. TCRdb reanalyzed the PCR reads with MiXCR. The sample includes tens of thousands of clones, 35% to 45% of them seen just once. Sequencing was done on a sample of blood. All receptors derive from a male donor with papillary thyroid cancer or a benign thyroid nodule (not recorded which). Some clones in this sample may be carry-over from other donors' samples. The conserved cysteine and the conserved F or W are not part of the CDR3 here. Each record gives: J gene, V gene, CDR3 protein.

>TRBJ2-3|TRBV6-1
ASSGGEGADTQY
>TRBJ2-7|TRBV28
ASSPSGTGVYEQY
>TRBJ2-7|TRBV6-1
ASRGGPPYEQY
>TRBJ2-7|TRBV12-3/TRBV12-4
ASSFRDRAYEQY
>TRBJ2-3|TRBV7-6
ASSLASLAGTGDTQY
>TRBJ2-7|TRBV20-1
SARLAGDYYEQY
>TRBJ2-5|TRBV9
ASSAGTSTLETQY
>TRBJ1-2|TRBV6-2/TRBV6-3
ASKTGNYGYT
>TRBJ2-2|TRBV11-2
ASSSLPQIAGGPGELF
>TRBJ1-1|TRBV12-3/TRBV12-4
ASSIVTQRVF
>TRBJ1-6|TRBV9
ASSVEVGDSPLH
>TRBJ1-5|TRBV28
ASSKNTLNQPQH
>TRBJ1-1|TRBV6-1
ASSPLGGDTEAF
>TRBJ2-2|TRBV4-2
ASSFTPGTGELF